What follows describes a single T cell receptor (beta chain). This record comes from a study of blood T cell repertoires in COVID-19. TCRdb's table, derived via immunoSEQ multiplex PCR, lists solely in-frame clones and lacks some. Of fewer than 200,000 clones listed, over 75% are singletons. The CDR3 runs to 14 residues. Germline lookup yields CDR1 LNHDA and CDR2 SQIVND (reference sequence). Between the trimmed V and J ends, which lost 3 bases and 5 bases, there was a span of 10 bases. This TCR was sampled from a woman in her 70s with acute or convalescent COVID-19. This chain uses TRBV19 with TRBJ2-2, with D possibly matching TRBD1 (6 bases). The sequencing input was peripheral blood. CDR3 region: CASSIDRPTGELFF. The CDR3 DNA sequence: TGTGCCAGTAGTATCGACAGGCCTACCGGGGAGCTGTTTTTT.